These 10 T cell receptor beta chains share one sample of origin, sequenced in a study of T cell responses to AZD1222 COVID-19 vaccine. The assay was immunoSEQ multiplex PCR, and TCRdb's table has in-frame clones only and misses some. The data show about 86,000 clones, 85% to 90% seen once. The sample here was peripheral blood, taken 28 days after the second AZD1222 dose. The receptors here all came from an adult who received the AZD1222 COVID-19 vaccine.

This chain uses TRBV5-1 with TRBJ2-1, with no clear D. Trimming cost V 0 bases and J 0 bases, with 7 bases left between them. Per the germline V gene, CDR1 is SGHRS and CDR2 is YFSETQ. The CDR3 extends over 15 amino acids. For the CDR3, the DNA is TGCGCCAGCAGCTTGGAAGGAAGCTCCTACAATGAGCAGTTCTTC. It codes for CASSLEGSSYNEQFF.

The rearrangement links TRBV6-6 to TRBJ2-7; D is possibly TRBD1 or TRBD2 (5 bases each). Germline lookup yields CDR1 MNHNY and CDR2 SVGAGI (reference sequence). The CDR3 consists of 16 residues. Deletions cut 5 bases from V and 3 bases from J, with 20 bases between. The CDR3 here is CASSAPPGTGNYEQYF. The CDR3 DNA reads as TGTGCCAGCAGTGCCCCCCCCGGGACCGGGAACTACGAGCAGTACTTC.

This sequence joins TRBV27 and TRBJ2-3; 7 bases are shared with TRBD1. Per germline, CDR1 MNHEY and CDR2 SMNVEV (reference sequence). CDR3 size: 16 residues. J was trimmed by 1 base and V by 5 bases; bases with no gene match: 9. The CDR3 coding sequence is TGTGCCAGCAGTCTCGCCCCCGGGACAGGCACAGATACGCAGTATTTT. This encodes CASSLAPGTGTDTQYF.

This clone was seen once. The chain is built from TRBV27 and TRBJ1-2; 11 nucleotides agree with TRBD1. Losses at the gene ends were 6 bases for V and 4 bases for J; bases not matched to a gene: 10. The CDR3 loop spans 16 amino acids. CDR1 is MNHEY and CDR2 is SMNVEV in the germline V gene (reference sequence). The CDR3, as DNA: TGTGCCAGCAGGAAGAGAGCCGGGACAGGGGGCTATGGCTACACCTTC. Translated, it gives CASRKRAGTGGYGYTF.

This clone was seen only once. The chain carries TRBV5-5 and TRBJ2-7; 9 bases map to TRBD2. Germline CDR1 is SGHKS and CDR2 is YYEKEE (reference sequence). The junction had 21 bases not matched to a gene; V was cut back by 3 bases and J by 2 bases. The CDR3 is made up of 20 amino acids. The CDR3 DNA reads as TGTGCCAGCAGCTCCCATCCAGGACTAGCGCACACAAAGAGGGCCTACGAGCAGTACTTC. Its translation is CASSSHPGLAHTKRAYEQYF.

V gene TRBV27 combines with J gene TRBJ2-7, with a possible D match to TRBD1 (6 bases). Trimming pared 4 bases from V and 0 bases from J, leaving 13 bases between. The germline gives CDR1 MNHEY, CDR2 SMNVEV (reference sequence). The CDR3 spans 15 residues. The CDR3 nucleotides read TGTGCCAGCAGTTCCGGTAGGGGGAGCTCCTACGAGCAGTACTTC. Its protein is CASSSGRGSSYEQYF.

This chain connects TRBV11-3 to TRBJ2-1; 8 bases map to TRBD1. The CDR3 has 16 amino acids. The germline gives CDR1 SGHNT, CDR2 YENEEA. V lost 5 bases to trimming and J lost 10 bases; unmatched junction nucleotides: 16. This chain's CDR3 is CASSGRGWQGAREQFF. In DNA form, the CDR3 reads TGTGCCAGCAGCGGAAGGGGGTGGCAGGGGGCTAGGGAGCAGTTCTTC. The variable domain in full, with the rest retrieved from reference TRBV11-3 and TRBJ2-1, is EAGVVQSPRYKIIEKKQPVAFWCNPISGHNTLYWYLQNLGQGPELLIRYENEEAVDDSQLPKDRFSAERLKGVDSTLKIQPAELGDSAVYLCASSGRGWQGAREQFFGPGTRLTVL.

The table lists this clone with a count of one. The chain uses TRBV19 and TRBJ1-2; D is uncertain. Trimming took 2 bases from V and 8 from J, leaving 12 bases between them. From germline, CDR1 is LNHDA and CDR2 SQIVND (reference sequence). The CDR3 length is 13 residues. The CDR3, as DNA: TGTGCCAGTAGTATAAGCGCCCGAGGGGGCTACACCTTC. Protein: CASSISARGGYTF.

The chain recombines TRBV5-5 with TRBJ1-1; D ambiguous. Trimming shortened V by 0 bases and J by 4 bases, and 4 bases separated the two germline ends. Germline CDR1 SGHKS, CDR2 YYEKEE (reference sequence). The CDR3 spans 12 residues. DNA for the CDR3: TGTGCCAGCAGCTTGGGGCGCACTGAAGCTTTCTTT. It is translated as CASSLGRTEAFF.

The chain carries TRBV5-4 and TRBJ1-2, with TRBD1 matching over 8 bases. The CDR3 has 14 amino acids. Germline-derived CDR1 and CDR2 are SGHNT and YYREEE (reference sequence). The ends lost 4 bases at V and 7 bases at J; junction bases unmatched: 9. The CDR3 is CASSQRQGFGGYTF. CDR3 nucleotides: TGTGCCAGCAGCCAAAGACAGGGGTTTGGTGGCTACACCTTC.